Below, one T cell receptor (beta chain) is given with its context. Its antigen is undetermined. Only in-frame clones appear in the TCRdb table, and some are missing; sequencing was by immunoSEQ multiplex PCR. The sample has roughly 140,000 clones; roughly 94% are singletons. V shed 6 bases and J shed 2 bases, with 17 bases lying between them. The CDR3 extends over 15 amino acids. Germline V gene data show CDR1 as SGHDT and CDR2 as YYEEEE. The data stem from a study of OX40 agonist ivuxolimab in advanced cancers. Whole-study findings and limits: Relative to CD4+, CD8+ T cells held more expanded clones on average.

V and J are TRBV5-6 and TRBJ2-5; weak D call: TRBD1 (5 bases). The TCR sequence derives from an adult with an advanced solid tumor such as melanoma, head and neck, liver or kidney cancer. Source: CD4+ or CD8+ T cells sorted from blood, taken in a trial of the OX40 agonist ivuxolimab. The CDR3 is CASTDLGRLQETQYF. The CDR3 bases are TGTGCCAGCACAGATTTGGGGCGGTTACAAGAGACCCAGTACTTC.